Given below is one T cell receptor beta chain in context. Assay: immunoSEQ multiplex PCR; the TCRdb copy retains only in-frame clones and omits some. The table lists around 70,000 clones, 60% to 85% of them singletons. The sample originates from a study of T cell responses to AZD1222 COVID-19 vaccine. Germline-derived CDR1 and CDR2 are LGHNA and YNFKEQ. CDR3 length: 14 residues. Trimming cost V 2 bases and J 5 bases, with 9 bases left between them. Specimen: peripheral blood, collected on day 0 of MenACWY control vaccination. The gene calls are TRBV4-2 and TRBJ1-4; D unresolved. The source of this sequence is an adult in good health. CDR3 DNA: TGTGCCAGCAGCCAACAGACGGTAAATGAAAAACTGTTTTTT. Amino acids: CASSQQTVNEKLFF.